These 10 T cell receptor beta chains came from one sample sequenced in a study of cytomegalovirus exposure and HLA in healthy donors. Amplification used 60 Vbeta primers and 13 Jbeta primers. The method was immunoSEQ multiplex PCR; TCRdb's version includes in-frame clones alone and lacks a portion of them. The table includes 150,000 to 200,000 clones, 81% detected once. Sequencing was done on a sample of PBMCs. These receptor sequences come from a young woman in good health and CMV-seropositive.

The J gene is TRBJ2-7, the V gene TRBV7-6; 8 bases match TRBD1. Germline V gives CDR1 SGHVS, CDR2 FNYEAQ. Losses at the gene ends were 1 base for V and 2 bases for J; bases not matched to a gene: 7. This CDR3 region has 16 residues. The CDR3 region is CASSLVGDRRAYEQYF. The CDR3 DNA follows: TGTGCCAGCAGCTTAGTTGGGGACAGGCGCGCCTACGAGCAGTACTTC. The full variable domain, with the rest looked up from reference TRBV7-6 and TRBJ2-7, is GAGVSQSPRYKVTKRGQDVALRCDPISGHVSLYWYRQALGQGPEFLTYFNYEAQQDKSGLPNDRFSAERPEGSISTLTIQRTEQRDSAMYRCASSLVGDRRAYEQYFGPGTRLTVT.

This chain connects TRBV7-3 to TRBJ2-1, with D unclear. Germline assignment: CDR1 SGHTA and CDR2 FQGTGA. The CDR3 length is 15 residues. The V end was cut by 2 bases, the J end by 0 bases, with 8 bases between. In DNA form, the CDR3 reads TGTGCCAGCAGCTTATTGCCCAGCTCCTACAATGAGCAGTTCTTC. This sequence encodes CASSLLPSSYNEQFF.

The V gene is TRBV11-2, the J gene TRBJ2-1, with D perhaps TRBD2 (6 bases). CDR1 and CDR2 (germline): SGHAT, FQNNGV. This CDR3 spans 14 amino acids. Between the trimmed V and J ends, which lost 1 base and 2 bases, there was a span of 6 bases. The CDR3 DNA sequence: TGTGCCAGCAGCTTAGCGGGGGCCTACAATGAGCAGTTCTTC. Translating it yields CASSLAGAYNEQFF.

The CDR3 here is CASDTGIYHNEQFF. In nucleotides, the CDR3 is TGTGCCAGTGACACAGGGATCTACCACAATGAGCAGTTCTTC. V usage is TRBV19 and J usage is TRBJ2-1, with D possibly being TRBD1 (6 bases). The CDR3 runs to 14 residues. Looked up from germline, CDR1 is LNHDA and CDR2 is SQIVND (reference sequence). V was trimmed by 8 bases and J by 5 bases, leaving 16 bases between them.

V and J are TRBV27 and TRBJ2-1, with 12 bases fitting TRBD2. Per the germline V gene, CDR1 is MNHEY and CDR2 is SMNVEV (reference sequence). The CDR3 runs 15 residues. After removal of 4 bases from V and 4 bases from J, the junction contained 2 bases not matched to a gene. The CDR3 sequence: CASSSGTSGYNEQFF. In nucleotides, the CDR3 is TGTGCCAGCAGTTCCGGGACTAGCGGGTACAATGAGCAGTTCTTC.

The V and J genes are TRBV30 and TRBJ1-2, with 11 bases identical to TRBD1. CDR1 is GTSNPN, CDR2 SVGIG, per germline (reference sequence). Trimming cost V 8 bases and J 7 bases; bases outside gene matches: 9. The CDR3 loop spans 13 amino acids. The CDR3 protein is CAQRDRGLSGYTF. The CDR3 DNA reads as TGTGCCCAAAGGGACAGGGGGTTGAGTGGCTACACCTTC.

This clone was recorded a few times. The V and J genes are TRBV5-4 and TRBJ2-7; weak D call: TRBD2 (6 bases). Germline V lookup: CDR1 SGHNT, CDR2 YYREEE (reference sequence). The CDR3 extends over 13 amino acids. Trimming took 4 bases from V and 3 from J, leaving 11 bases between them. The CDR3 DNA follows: TGTGCCAGCAGCAGCGGACTATTCTACGAGCAGTACTTC. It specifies CASSSGLFYEQYF.

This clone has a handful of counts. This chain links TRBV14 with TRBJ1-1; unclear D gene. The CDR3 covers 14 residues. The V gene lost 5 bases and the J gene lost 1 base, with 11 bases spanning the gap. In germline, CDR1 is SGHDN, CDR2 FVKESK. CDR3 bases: TGTGCCAGCAGCTTGGCTGTACAGAACACTGAAGCTTTCTTT. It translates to CASSLAVQNTEAFF.

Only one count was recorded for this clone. CDR3 protein: CASSPNGPGLTQYF. Written as DNA, the CDR3 is TGTGCCAGCAGCCCCAACGGGCCAGGGCTGACCCAGTACTTC. The V and J genes are TRBV11-2 and TRBJ2-5, with a possible D match to TRBD1 (5 bases). V gave up 5 bases and J gave up 7 bases, with 17 bases separating them. Germline lookup yields CDR1 SGHAT and CDR2 FQNNGV. This CDR3 contains 14 residues.

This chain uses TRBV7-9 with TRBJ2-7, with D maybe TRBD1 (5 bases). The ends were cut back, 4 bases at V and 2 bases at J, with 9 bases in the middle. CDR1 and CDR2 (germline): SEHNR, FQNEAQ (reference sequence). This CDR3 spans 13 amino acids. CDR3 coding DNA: TGTGCCAGCAGCTCGACAGAACCCTACGAGCAGTACTTC. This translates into CASSSTEPYEQYF.